The text below deals with one T cell receptor (beta chain). Its antigen is undetermined. Both 60 Vbeta primers and 13 Jbeta primers went into the PCR. Only in-frame clones appear in the TCRdb table, and some are missing; sequencing was by immunoSEQ multiplex PCR. Of 130,000 or so clones in the sample, about 74% were seen once. This record belongs to a study of cytomegalovirus exposure and HLA in healthy donors. The V gene end was trimmed by 0 bases and the J gene end by 5 bases; junction bases not matched to a gene: 10. The CDR3 is 18 residues long. The germline V gene has CDR1 SGHRS and CDR2 YFSETQ. Donors in the study were healthy people who gave bone marrow. The donors, nominally healthy at sampling, likely had unrecorded immune exposures. Study-wide points: In a later analysis, an Asian-associated ancestry cluster reportedly showed fewer N-insertions than the approximately 610-donor mean. In vitro assays verified that three CMV-associated chains recognized CMV antigens specifically.

This chain joins TRBV5-1 and TRBJ1-5; 11 positions match TRBD1. The sequence was collected from a man aged 18 to 30 in good health and CMV-seropositive. The sample comprised PBMCs. CDR3 residues: CASSLGSDRGQGYQPQHF. The DNA for the CDR3 is TGCGCCAGCAGCTTGGGATCGGACAGGGGGCAGGGTTATCAGCCCCAGCATTTT.